Presented here are 2 T cell receptor beta chains from one specimen sequenced in a study of CD8 T cells in ankylosing spondylitis. TCRdb passed the 5' RACE reads through MiXCR, listing each CDR3 protein once. Seen here are under 10,000 distinct CDR3 sequences, 5.5% to 6.5% observed once, and the top ten hold around 41%. The source material was blood, either unsorted or a sorted T cell fraction (not recorded which). These receptors were obtained from a female donor with ankylosing spondylitis or in good health (not recorded which).

This clonotype was detected only a few times. The J gene is TRBJ2-2, the V gene TRBV9; the match to TRBD2 covers 13 bases. This CDR3 has 19 residues. Germline V gene sequence: CDR1 SGDLS, CDR2 YYNGEE. After removal of 3 bases from V and 3 bases from J, the junction contained 11 bases not matched to a gene. The CDR3 coding sequence is TGTGCCAGCAGCGACCCGACTAGCGGGAGGCACGTTGACACCGGGGAGCTGTTTTTT. It translates to CASSDPTSGRHVDTGELFF.

This clonotype showed up many times. The chain joins TRBV9 to TRBJ2-3; D call uncertain. The V gene lost 3 bases and the J gene lost 11 bases, with 16 bases spanning the gap. CDR3 length: 13 residues. In germline, CDR1 is SGDLS, CDR2 YYNGEE. The CDR3 sequence: CASSEPTNLVQYF. Written as DNA, the CDR3 is TGTGCCAGCAGCGAGCCAACGAATTTGGTGCAGTATTTT.